The rows below give T cell receptor beta chains drawn from one sample of a study of T cell changes during pregnancy in multiple sclerosis. TCRdb's table, derived via immunoSEQ multiplex PCR, lists solely in-frame clones and lacks some. The data hold approximately 80,000 clones, with about 94% observed a single time. Sequencing was performed on peripheral blood, taken in the third trimester of pregnancy. The receptors derive from a female donor with multiple sclerosis, enrolled in a pregnancy study. Each CDR3 is given with its conserved first and last residue. D genes are given only for firm matches. Size is omitted from some rows. Given values are once, few, many or a class for expanded clones.

TRBV28	TRBJ1-1	-	once	TGTGCCTACCCCGGACTGAGGAAAGCTTTCTTT	CAYPGLRKAFF
TRBV6-1	TRBJ1-3	-	once	TGTGCCAGCAGTGAGACAGCTGGAAACACCATATATTTT	CASSETAGNTIYF
TRBV29-1	TRBJ2-7	TRBD2	-	TGCAGCGTTGAGGGACTAGCGGGTGCGTACGAGCAGTACTTC	CSVEGLAGAYEQYF
TRBV6-1	TRBJ2-1	TRBD2	-	TGTGCCAGCAGTGTAGCGGGGGGTTCCTACAATGAGCAGTTCTTC	CASSVAGGSYNEQFF
TRBV7-6	TRBJ2-7	TRBD1	-	TGTGCCAGCAGCCGTGGACAGGGGGAATCCTACGAGCAGTACTTC	CASSRGQGESYEQYF
TRBV29-1	TRBJ2-3	-	-	TGCAGCGTTGACGGTCGGCAGGGTGGGGATACGCAGTATTTT	CSVDGRQGGDTQYF
TRBV29-1	TRBJ1-4	TRBD1	-	TGCAGCGGACAGGGAGATCCACTGTTTTTT	CSGQGDPLFF
TRBV11-2	TRBJ2-1	TRBD2	-	TGTGCCAGCAGCTCCCGACTAGCGGGGGACAATGAGCAGTTCTTC	CASSSRLAGDNEQFF
TRBV6-4	TRBJ1-5	-	-	TGTGCCAGCACCCTGGGGAGGGCCGAGGATCAGCCCCAGCATTTT	CASTLGRAEDQPQHF
TRBV5-1	TRBJ1-6	TRBD1	-	TGCGCCAGCAGCTGGACAGGCGGTTCACCCCTCCACTTT	CASSWTGGSPLHF
TRBV6-4	TRBJ1-5	TRBD1	-	TGTGCCAGCAGTGACCGACAGGGGCACCCCTATAGCAATCAGCCCCAGCATTTT	CASSDRQGHPYSNQPQHF
TRBV9	TRBJ1-1	TRBD1	once	TGTGCCAGCAGCCCAGGGGAGAGGGGGCCGAACACTGAAGCTTTCTTT	CASSPGERGPNTEAFF
TRBV18	TRBJ2-2	TRBD1	-	TGTGCCAGCTCCATGGGACAGGGAATGATCGGGGAGCTGTTTTTT	CASSMGQGMIGELFF
TRBV21-1	TRBJ2-3	-	-	TGTGCCAGCAGCAAAGTCCTAGCGGGCACAGATACGCAGTATTTT	CASSKVLAGTDTQYF
TRBV6-1	TRBJ2-7	TRBD1	-	TGTGCCAGCAAGGACAGGGACCGTTTCTCCTACGAGCAGTACTTC	CASKDRDRFSYEQYF
TRBV7-3	TRBJ2-6	-	-	TGTGCCAGCAGTCAGACAGCTGGGGCCAACGTCCTGACTTTC	CASSQTAGANVLTF
TRBV18	TRBJ1-3	-	-	TGTGCCAGCTCCCCTCAAGGAGATTCTGGAAACACCATATATTTT	CASSPQGDSGNTIYF
TRBV7-9	TRBJ2-5	TRBD2	-	TGTGCCAGCAGCCTCTACGGACGGACTAGCGGGGTCCAAGAGACCCAGTACTTC	CASSLYGRTSGVQETQYF
TRBV4-1	TRBJ1-1	TRBD1	-	TGCGCCAGCAGCCCGGACAGGGGTACGAACACTGAAGCTTTCTTT	CASSPDRGTNTEAFF
TRBV18	TRBJ2-1	-	-	TGTGCCAGCTCACCACCGTGGGCCCTAGGGGGAGCTGAGCAGTTCTTC	CASSPPWALGGAEQFF
TRBV21-1	TRBJ1-1	-	-	TGTGCCAGCAGGACAAAGCCTACTGAAGCTTTCTTT	CASRTKPTEAFF
TRBV5-5	TRBJ1-4	TRBD1	-	TGTGCCAGCAGCTTGTACGGGACAGGGCGTGAAAAACTGTTTTTT	CASSLYGTGREKLFF
TRBV27	TRBJ1-5	-	-	TGTGCCAGCAGTTTATCGATTGGGGCTAGCAATCAGCCCCAGCATTTT	CASSLSIGASNQPQHF
TRBV5-5	TRBJ1-5	TRBD1	-	TGTGCCAGCAGCTTAGGCGGGTCAGGGGGGTATCAGCCCCAGCATTTT	CASSLGGSGGYQPQHF
TRBV7-2	TRBJ1-2	-	-	TGTGCCAGCAGCTTGGCCCTGGGGAGTTCTCGTGGCTACACCTTC	CASSLALGSSRGYTF
TRBV5-1	TRBJ1-5	TRBD1	-	TGCGCCAGCAGTCTGTCCCCGAGGACAGGGGATAGCAATCAGCCCCAGCATTTT	CASSLSPRTGDSNQPQHF
TRBV5-1	TRBJ2-1	TRBD2	-	TGCGCCAGCAGCGGAAGCGGGGTGAATGAGCAGTTCTTC	CASSGSGVNEQFF